The 21 T cell receptor beta chains in this list originate from one sample, sequenced in a study of T cells expressing NK-cell markers. TCRdb re-called the 5' RACE reads and catalogs CDR3 proteins one per entry, DNA excluded. Recorded for this sample: roughly 280,000 distinct CDR3 sequences. Input material: blood T cells: a sorted CD56 or NKG2C T cell subset, CD4+ or CD8+ T cells, or bulk PBMC T cells (not recorded which). These receptors were collected from a man aged 18 to 35 in good health.

The J gene is TRBJ2-2, the V gene TRBV9; the D gene TCRdb calls, TRBD1, cannot be checked with no DNA. CDR3 length: 14 amino acids. Germline V gives CDR1 SGDLS, CDR2 YYNGEE. The CDR3: CASSVVGQQGELFF.

V gene TRBV29-1 combines with J gene TRBJ2-1; there is no DNA to check the TCRdb D call of TRBD1. The germline gives CDR1 SQVTM, CDR2 ANQGSEA. The CDR3 has 17 amino acids. The CDR3 here is CSVRDRGLQSSYNEQFF.

CDR3 amino acids: CASSHSGGRRANVLTF. The V gene is TRBV4-3, the J gene TRBJ2-6; with no DNA, the TCRdb D assignment of TRBD1 cannot be verified. Germline V gene lookup returns CDR1 LGHNA and CDR2 YSLEER. The CDR3 is 16 amino acids.

V gene TRBV29-1 combines with J gene TRBJ2-5. The CDR3 contains 14 residues. CDR1 is SQVTM and CDR2 is ANQGSEA in the germline V gene. The CDR3 here is CSVEGDLGGETQYF.

CDR3 loop: CASSRAHGSNQPQHF. The chain combines TRBV7-2 with TRBJ1-5; TCRdb names TRBD1, which stays unverified in the absence of DNA. There are 15 residues in the CDR3. Germline CDR1 is SGHTA and CDR2 is FQGNSA.

The chain is built from TRBV24-1 and TRBJ2-1; lacking DNA, the TRBD2 call made by TCRdb goes unchecked. This CDR3 comprises 13 residues. Looked up from germline, CDR1 is KGHDR and CDR2 is SFDVKD. The CDR3 spells CATSEGGGREQFF.

The chain is built from TRBV10-2 and TRBJ2-1; as DNA is missing, the TRBD1 call by TCRdb cannot be tested. The CDR3 runs to 13 residues. In germline, CDR1 is WSHSY, CDR2 SAAADI. The CDR3 loop reads CASTGSGASEQFF.

The chain combines TRBV19 with TRBJ1-1; there is no DNA to check the TCRdb D call of TRBD1. Germline assignment: CDR1 LNHDA and CDR2 SQIVND (reference sequence). CDR3 size: 14 residues. The CDR3 sequence: CASSPGGPRTEAFF.

The chain uses TRBV12-3 or TRBV12-4 and TRBJ1-4. There are 14 residues in the CDR3. The CDR3 spells CASTAGPANDGLFF.

The V call is TRBV28, the J call TRBJ2-1; TCRdb's assignment of TRBD2 cannot be checked, as there is no DNA. Germline-derived CDR1 and CDR2 are MDHEN and SYDVKM. This CDR3 has 15 residues. CDR3 protein: CACSPPGLNHHEQFF. The variable domain in full, completed from reference TRBV28 and TRBJ2-1, reads DVKVTQSSRYLVKRTGEKVFLECVQDMDHENMFWYRQDPGLGLRLIYFSYDVKMKEKGDIPEGYSVSREKKERFSLILESASTNQTSMYLCACSPPGLNHHEQFFGPGTRLTVL.

The rearrangement links TRBV28 to TRBJ2-5; TCRdb returns TRBD1, unconfirmable since there is no DNA. The length of the CDR3 is 12 residues. CDR1 is MDHEN and CDR2 is SYDVKM in the germline V gene. The CDR3 sequence: CASSAQGMAQYF.

V and J are TRBV7-9 and TRBJ2-7; the D call from TCRdb, TRBD1, cannot be confirmed without DNA. This CDR3 contains 14 residues. Per germline, CDR1 SEHNR and CDR2 FQNEAQ (reference sequence). The chain's CDR3 is CASSARQGGYEQYF. Together with reference TRBV7-9 and TRBJ2-7, the CDR3 gives the full variable domain: DTGVSQNPRHKITKRGQNVTFRCDPISEHNRLYWYRQTLGQGPEFLTYFQNEAQLEKSRLLSDRFSAERPKGSFSTLEIQRTEQGDSAMYLCASSARQGGYEQYFGPGTRLTVT.

The V call is TRBV18, the J call TRBJ2-3; with no DNA, the TCRdb D assignment of TRBD1 cannot be verified. Germline CDR1 is KGHSH and CDR2 is LQKENI. The CDR3 totals 15 residues. The CDR3 reads CASSSRDPAADTQYF.

This chain uses TRBV4-1 with TRBJ2-4; lacking DNA, the TRBD2 call made by TCRdb goes unchecked. The CDR3 covers 18 residues. Per the germline V gene, CDR1 is MGHRA and CDR2 is YSYEKL. The CDR3 here is CASTQWGLDGVAKNIQYF.

The chain employs TRBV20-1 and TRBJ2-5; TCRdb calls TRBD2, which cannot be checked without DNA. Germline values: CDR1 DFQATT, CDR2 SNEGSKA (reference sequence). The CDR3 has 13 amino acids. This chain's CDR3 is CSARPGTSETQYF.

The chain combines TRBV7-8 with TRBJ2-1; the TRBD2 assignment by TCRdb is unverifiable without DNA. The germline V gene has CDR1 SGHVS and CDR2 FQNEAQ. The CDR3 totals 14 residues. The chain's CDR3 is CASSPQREGRKQFF. Variable domain in full (rest from reference TRBV7-8 and TRBJ2-1): GAGVSQSPRYKVAKRGQDVALRCDPISGHVSLFWYQQALGQGPEFLTYFQNEAQLDKSGLPSDRFFAERPEGSVSTLKIQRTQQEDSAVYLCASSPQREGRKQFFGPGTRLTVL.

The chain couples TRBV5-5 to TRBJ2-5. This CDR3 spans 16 amino acids. Germline-derived CDR1 and CDR2 are SGHKS and YYEKEE (reference sequence). The chain's CDR3 is CASSFQENYNKRTQYF.

V and J are TRBV24-1 and TRBJ2-5; TCRdb gives TRBD1 as the D gene, but with no DNA this cannot be confirmed. This CDR3 is 14 amino acids long. Germline CDR1 reads KGHDR; CDR2 reads SFDVKD. The chain's CDR3 is CATSDPDGQETQYF.

The chain employs TRBV2 and TRBJ2-1; checking the TCRdb D call of TRBD2 is not possible without DNA. There are 17 residues in the CDR3. The germline gives CDR1 SNHLY, CDR2 FYNNEI. The CDR3 reads CASLTSGTPSSYNEQFF.

The chain links TRBV2 to TRBJ2-1. In germline, CDR1 is SNHLY, CDR2 FYNNEI. This CDR3 comprises 14 residues. The CDR3 loop is CASSEDWLGNEQFF.

The chain couples TRBV4-1 to TRBJ2-3; TCRdb lists TRBD2, though no DNA is available to test this call. The CDR3 consists of 15 residues. Germline lookup yields CDR1 MGHRA and CDR2 YSYEKL. The chain's CDR3 is CASSSIPARTDTQYF.